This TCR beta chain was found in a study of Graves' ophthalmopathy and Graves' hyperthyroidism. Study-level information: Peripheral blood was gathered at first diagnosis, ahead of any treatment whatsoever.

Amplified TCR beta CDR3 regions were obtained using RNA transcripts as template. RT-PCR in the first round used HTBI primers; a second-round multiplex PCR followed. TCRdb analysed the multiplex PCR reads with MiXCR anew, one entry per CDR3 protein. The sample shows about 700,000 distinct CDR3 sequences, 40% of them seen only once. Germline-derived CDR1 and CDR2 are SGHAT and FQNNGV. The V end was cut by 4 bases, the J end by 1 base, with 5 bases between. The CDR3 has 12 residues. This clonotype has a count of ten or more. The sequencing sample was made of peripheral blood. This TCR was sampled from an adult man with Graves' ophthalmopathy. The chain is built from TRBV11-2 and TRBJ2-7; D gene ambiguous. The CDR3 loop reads CASSSESYEQYF. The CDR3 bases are TGTGCCAGCAGCTCCGAGTCCTACGAGCAGTACTTC.